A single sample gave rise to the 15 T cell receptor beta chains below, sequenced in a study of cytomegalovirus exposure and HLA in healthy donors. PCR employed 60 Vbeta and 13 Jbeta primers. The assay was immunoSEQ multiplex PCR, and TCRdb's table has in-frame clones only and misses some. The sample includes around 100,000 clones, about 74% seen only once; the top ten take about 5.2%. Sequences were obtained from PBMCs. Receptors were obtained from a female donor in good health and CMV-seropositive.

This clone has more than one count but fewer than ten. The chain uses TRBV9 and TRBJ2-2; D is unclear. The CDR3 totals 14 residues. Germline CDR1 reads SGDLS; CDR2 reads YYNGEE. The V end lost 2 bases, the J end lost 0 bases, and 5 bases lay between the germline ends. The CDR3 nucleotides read TGTGCCAGCAGCGTTAGCACGAACACCGGGGAGCTGTTTTTT. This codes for CASSVSTNTGELFF.

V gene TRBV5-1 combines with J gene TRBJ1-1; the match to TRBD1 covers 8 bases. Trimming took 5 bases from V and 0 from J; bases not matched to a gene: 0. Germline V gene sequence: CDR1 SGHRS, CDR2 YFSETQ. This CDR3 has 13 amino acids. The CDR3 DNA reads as TGCGCCAGCAGACAGGGGGTGAACACTGAAGCTTTCTTT. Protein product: CASRQGVNTEAFF.

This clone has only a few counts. CDR3 sequence reads: CASSVRGTLYNEQFF. The CDR3 nucleotides are TGTGCCAGCAGTGTCCGCGGGACCCTCTACAATGAGCAGTTCTTC. The chain employs TRBV6-1 and TRBJ2-1; D is perhaps TRBD2 (6 bases). V dropped 4 bases and J dropped 3 bases, with 13 bases sitting between them. The CDR3 has 15 residues. Germline V gene sequence: CDR1 MNHNS, CDR2 SASEGT.

The CDR3 nucleotides read TGTGCCAGCAGCGCCTCTTGGGGGGTGGCTGAAGCTTTCTTT. It is translated as CASSASWGVAEAFF. J is TRBJ1-1 and V is TRBV7-3; possibly TRBD1 for D (5 bases). V lost 5 bases to trimming and J lost 6 bases, with 16 bases between them. From germline, CDR1 is SGHTA and CDR2 FQGTGA. The CDR3 is 14 residues long. Drawing the rest from reference TRBV7-3 and TRBJ1-1, the complete variable domain is GAGVSQTPSNKVTEKGKYVELRCDPISGHTALYWYRQSLGQGPEFLIYFQGTGAADDSGLPNDRFFAVRPEGSVSTLKIQRTERGDSAVYLCASSASWGVAEAFFGQGTRLTVV.

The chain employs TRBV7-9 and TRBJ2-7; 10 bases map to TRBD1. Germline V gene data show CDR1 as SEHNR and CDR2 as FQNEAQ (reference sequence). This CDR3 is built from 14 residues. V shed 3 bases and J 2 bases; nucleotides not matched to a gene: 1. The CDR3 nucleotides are TGTGCCAGCAGCTTGGGACAGGGGACCTACGAGCAGTACTTC. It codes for CASSLGQGTYEQYF.

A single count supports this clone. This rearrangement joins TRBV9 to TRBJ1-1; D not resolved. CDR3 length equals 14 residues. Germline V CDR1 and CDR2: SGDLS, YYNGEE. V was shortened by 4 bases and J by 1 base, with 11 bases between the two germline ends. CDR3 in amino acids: CASSPHTGNTEAFF. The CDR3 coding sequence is TGTGCCAGCAGCCCTCATACGGGGAACACTGAAGCTTTCTTT. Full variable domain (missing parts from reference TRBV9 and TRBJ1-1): DSGVTQTPKHLITATGQRVTLRCSPRSGDLSVYWYQQSLDQGLQFLIQYYNGEERAKGNILERFSAQQFPDLHSELNLSSLELGDSALYFCASSPHTGNTEAFFGQGTRLTVV.

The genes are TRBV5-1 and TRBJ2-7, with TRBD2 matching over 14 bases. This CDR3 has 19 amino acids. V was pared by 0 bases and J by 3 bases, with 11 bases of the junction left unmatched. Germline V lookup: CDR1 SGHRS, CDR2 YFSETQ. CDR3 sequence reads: CASSLGGTSGRGPVYEQYF. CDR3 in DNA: TGCGCCAGCAGCTTGGGGGGGACTAGCGGGAGAGGGCCGGTCTACGAGCAGTACTTC.

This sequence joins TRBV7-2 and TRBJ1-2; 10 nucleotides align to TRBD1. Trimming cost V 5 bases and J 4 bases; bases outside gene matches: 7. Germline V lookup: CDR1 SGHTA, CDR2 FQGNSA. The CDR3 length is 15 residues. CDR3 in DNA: TGTGCCAGCAGCCCCTACCGGACAGGGGGCTATGGCTACACCTTC. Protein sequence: CASSPYRTGGYGYTF.

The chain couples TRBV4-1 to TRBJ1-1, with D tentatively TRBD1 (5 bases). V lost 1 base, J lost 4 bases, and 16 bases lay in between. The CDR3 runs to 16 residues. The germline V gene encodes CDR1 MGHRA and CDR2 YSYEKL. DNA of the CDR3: TGCGCCAGCAGCCAAGCGATCCGGGGGGATGGCACTGAAGCTTTCTTT. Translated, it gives CASSQAIRGDGTEAFF.

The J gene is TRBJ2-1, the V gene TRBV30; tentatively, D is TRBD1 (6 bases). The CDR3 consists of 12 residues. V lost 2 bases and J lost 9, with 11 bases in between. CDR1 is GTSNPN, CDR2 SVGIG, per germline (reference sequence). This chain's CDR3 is CAWSIGGIEQFF. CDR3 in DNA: TGTGCCTGGAGTATAGGGGGTATTGAGCAGTTCTTC.

The DNA of the CDR3 is TGTGCCAGCACAAGGGAGACGACGCACGAGCAGTACTTC. Protein: CASTRETTHEQYF. This rearrangement joins TRBV6-5 to TRBJ2-7; D might be TRBD2 (5 bases). Trimming stripped 7 bases from V and 5 bases from J, with 15 bases between. Germline CDR1 is MNHEY and CDR2 is SVGAGI. The CDR3 runs 13 residues.

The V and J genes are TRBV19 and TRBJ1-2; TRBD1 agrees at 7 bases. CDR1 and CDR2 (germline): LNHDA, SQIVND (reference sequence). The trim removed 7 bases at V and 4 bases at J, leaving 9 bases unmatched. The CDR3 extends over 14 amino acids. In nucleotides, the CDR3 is TGTGCCAGTACCAAGACAGGGACCAGCTATGGCTACACCTTC. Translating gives CASTKTGTSYGYTF. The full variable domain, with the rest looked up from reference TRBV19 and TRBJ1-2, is DGGITQSPKYLFRKEGQNVTLSCEQNLNHDAMYWYRQDPGQGLRLIYYSQIVNDFQKGDIAEGYSVSREKKESFPLTVTSAQKNPTAFYLCASTKTGTSYGYTFGSGTRLTVV.

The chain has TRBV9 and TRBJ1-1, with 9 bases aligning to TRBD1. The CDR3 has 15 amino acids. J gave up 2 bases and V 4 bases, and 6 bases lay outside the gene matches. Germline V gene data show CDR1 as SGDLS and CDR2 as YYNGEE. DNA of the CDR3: TGTGCCAGCAGCCCTACAGGGGGCGGTAACACTGAAGCTTTCTTT. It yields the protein CASSPTGGGNTEAFF.

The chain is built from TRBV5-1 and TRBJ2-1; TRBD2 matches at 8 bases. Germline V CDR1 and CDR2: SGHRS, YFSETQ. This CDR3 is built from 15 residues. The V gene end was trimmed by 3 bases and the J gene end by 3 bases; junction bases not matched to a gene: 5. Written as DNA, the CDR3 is TGCGCCAGCAGCTCAGCGGGAGTAAGCTACAATGAGCAGTTCTTC. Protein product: CASSSAGVSYNEQFF.

The CDR3 sequence: CASSRKASLAGSEQYF. The CDR3 DNA is TGTGCCAGCTCCCGGAAAGCGTCACTAGCGGGGAGCGAGCAGTACTTC. The chain carries TRBV18 and TRBJ2-7; 10 bases are a match to TRBD2. The CDR3 loop spans 16 amino acids. V lost 6 bases to trimming and J lost 6 bases; unmatched junction nucleotides: 14. Germline assignment: CDR1 KGHSH and CDR2 LQKENI.